The present T cell receptor (beta chain) was sequenced within a study of blood T cell repertoires in COVID-19. The protocol was immunoSEQ multiplex PCR, while the TCRdb copy is restricted to in-frame clones and leaves out a portion. The sample shows fewer than 200,000 clones, 82% of them seen only once. With V trimmed by 7 bases and J by 4 bases, 11 bases remained unmatched. CDR1 LNHDA and CDR2 SQIVND come from the germline V gene (reference sequence). This CDR3 is 16 amino acids long. Source material: peripheral blood. The clonotype was recovered from a woman aged 70 to 79 with acute or convalescent COVID-19. This chain links TRBV19 with TRBJ2-3, with 10 bases fitting TRBD1. This CDR3 reads CASKPSRTGGSDTQYF. As DNA, the CDR3 is TGTGCCAGTAAACCCTCCAGGACAGGGGGATCAGATACGCAGTATTTT.